This note documents a single T cell receptor beta chain sequence. The antigen remains undetermined. This sample was included in a study of human T cells and chemical hapten exposure. Between the trimmed V and J ends, which lost 8 bases and 2 bases, there was a span of 13 bases. The CDR3 covers 14 residues. The germline V gene encodes CDR1 PRHDT and CDR2 FYEKMQ (reference sequence). Noted time point: patch test 2, 6 weeks after DPC sensitization. Treatment denoted: therapeutic diphenylcyclopropenone sensitization with weekly scalp DPC. Study findings and constraints: Having alopecia, donors may respond immunologically unlike healthy people.

TCRdb reprocessed the RACE reads with MiXCR, giving one entry per CDR3 protein. The table shows around 360,000 distinct CDR3 sequences, with about 6.9% occurring only once. The chain couples TRBV13 to TRBJ1-5; tentative D call: TRBD1 (5 bases). Source: whole blood, taken in connection with sensitization to the hapten diphenylcyclopropenone (DPC). The source is a woman between 18 and 29 years old with alopecia areata. Some clones in this sample may be carry-over from other donors' samples. CDR3 nucleotide sequence: TGTGCCAGCCAAAGGGGAGAAGGCAATCAGCCCCAGCATTTT. Amino acids: CASQRGEGNQPQHF. Together with reference TRBV13 and TRBJ1-5, the CDR3 gives the full variable domain: AAGVIQSPRHLIKEKRETATLKCYPIPRHDTVYWYQQGPGQDPQFLISFYEKMQSDKGSIPDRFSAQQFSDYHSELNMSSLELGDSALYFCASQRGEGNQPQHFGDGTRLSIL.